These 13 T cell receptor beta chains originate from one sample sequenced in a study of cytotoxic CD8 clonotypes in ibrutinib-treated CLL. Clones were read by immunoSEQ multiplex PCR, and TCRdb kept only the in-frame ones, dropping some. Among approximately 150,000 clones listed, 88% were seen once. Material: PBMCs, obtained at disease progression, from a patient treated with ibrutinib. These receptors were collected from a human donor with chronic lymphocytic leukemia.

V gene TRBV18 combines with J gene TRBJ2-5; 8 bases match TRBD2. The V and J ends lost 6 bases and 4 bases, in that order; junction bases with no gene match: 7. The CDR3 runs 14 residues. The germline CDR1 and CDR2 sequences are KGHSH and LQKENI. Here the CDR3 reads CASSTAGVIETQYF. The CDR3 DNA follows: TGTGCCAGCTCCACAGCGGGAGTCATAGAGACCCAGTACTTC.

The rearrangement links TRBV5-1 to TRBJ2-6; the D gene is possibly TRBD2 (6 bases). Trimming took 2 bases from V and 0 from J, leaving 12 bases between them. There are 17 residues in the CDR3. Germline CDR1 is SGHRS and CDR2 is YFSETQ. The DNA of the CDR3 is TGCGCCAGCAGCTTATCGGGAGCCGTCTCTGGGGCCAACGTCCTGACTTTC. This gives the protein CASSLSGAVSGANVLTF.

This clone was counted between two and nine times. The chain is built from TRBV19 and TRBJ1-5; D is uncertain. Germline V CDR1 and CDR2: LNHDA, SQIVND (reference sequence). V was trimmed by 1 base and J by 6 bases, leaving 13 bases between them. The CDR3 runs to 15 residues. Written as DNA, the CDR3 is TGTGCCAGTAGTATAGGTCGGGCGGGCGGTCAGCCCCAGCATTTT. Its translation is CASSIGRAGGQPQHF. The whole variable domain, filled in from reference TRBV19 and TRBJ1-5, reads DGGITQSPKYLFRKEGQNVTLSCEQNLNHDAMYWYRQDPGQGLRLIYYSQIVNDFQKGDIAEGYSVSREKKESFPLTVTSAQKNPTAFYLCASSIGRAGGQPQHFGDGTRLSIL.

This chain links TRBV19 with TRBJ2-1; 9 nucleotides line up with TRBD2. The germline gives CDR1 LNHDA, CDR2 SQIVND (reference sequence). V was pared by 2 bases and J by 3 bases, with 2 bases of the junction left unmatched. The CDR3 runs to 15 residues. The CDR3 loop is CASSIKTSGYNEQFF. CDR3 DNA sequence: TGTGCCAGTAGTATAAAGACTAGCGGCTACAATGAGCAGTTCTTC.

This rearrangement joins TRBV5-1 to TRBJ2-3; TRBD1 or TRBD2 may be the D gene (5 bases each). Germline values: CDR1 SGHRS, CDR2 YFSETQ. V was pared by 9 bases and J by 1 base, with 15 bases between. The CDR3 is 14 residues long. DNA of the CDR3: TGCGCCACCAACACAGGACTCGGCACAGATACGCAGTATTTT. Protein product: CATNTGLGTDTQYF.

The V and J genes are TRBV7-9 and TRBJ1-2, with 10 bases aligning to TRBD1. The CDR3 is made up of 14 amino acids. The germline CDR1 and CDR2 sequences are SEHNR and FQNEAQ (reference sequence). V lost 3 bases, J lost 8 bases, and 6 bases stayed unmatched. CDR3 in amino acids: CASSFGGTGDGYTF. In nucleotides, the CDR3 is TGTGCCAGCAGCTTCGGAGGGACAGGGGACGGCTACACCTTC.

The chain is built from TRBV19 and TRBJ2-2; D unresolved. Germline V gives CDR1 LNHDA, CDR2 SQIVND (reference sequence). Deletions cut 5 bases from V and 5 bases from J, with 18 bases between. The CDR3 covers 16 residues. DNA of the CDR3: TGTGCCAGTAGTGCCAACACGGTCCTAAGGACCGGGGAGCTGTTTTTT. Translating it yields CASSANTVLRTGELFF. The complete variable domain, with remaining parts taken from reference TRBV19 and TRBJ2-2, reads DGGITQSPKYLFRKEGQNVTLSCEQNLNHDAMYWYRQDPGQGLRLIYYSQIVNDFQKGDIAEGYSVSREKKESFPLTVTSAQKNPTAFYLCASSANTVLRTGELFFGEGSRLTVL.

This sequence joins TRBV6-5 and TRBJ2-7; D is unresolved. This CDR3 has 12 residues. CDR1 and CDR2 (germline): MNHEY, SVGAGI. The V end lost 8 bases, the J end lost 1 base, and 9 bases lay between the germline ends. The CDR3 nucleotides are TGTGCCAGCGGGAAGGGTTCCTACGAGCAGTACTTC. Translated, it gives CASGKGSYEQYF.

The chain couples TRBV7-9 to TRBJ2-7; D assignment may be TRBD1 or TRBD2 (5 bases each). The CDR3 has 15 residues. Trimming left V 3 bases short and J 2 bases short, with 14 bases between. Germline assignment: CDR1 SEHNR and CDR2 FQNEAQ (reference sequence). The CDR3 nucleotides read TGTGCCAGCAGCTTGGGACCCACAGCCCCCTACGAGCAGTACTTC. Encoded protein: CASSLGPTAPYEQYF. Supplemented by reference TRBV7-9 and TRBJ2-7, the full variable domain reads DTGVSQNPRHKITKRGQNVTFRCDPISEHNRLYWYRQTLGQGPEFLTYFQNEAQLEKSRLLSDRFSAERPKGSFSTLEIQRTEQGDSAMYLCASSLGPTAPYEQYFGPGTRLTVT.

The CDR3 nucleotides are TGTGCCAGTAGTTTCGGACCGGCACGGGGCTATGGCTACACCTTC. It yields the protein CASSFGPARGYGYTF. The chain couples TRBV19 to TRBJ1-2; D is uncertain. Trimming took off 5 bases at V and 4 bases at J, with 17 bases between the two ends. Germline lookup yields CDR1 LNHDA and CDR2 SQIVND (reference sequence). The CDR3 is 15 residues long.

The J gene is TRBJ2-2, the V gene TRBV19, with 9 bases that match TRBD2. V was pared by 5 bases and J by 3 bases, with 4 bases of the junction left unmatched. Germline V gene lookup returns CDR1 LNHDA and CDR2 SQIVND (reference sequence). The CDR3 runs 15 residues. This CDR3 reads CASSPSGRHTGELFF. The CDR3 nucleotides are TGTGCCAGTAGTCCCAGCGGGAGGCACACCGGGGAGCTGTTTTTT.

For the CDR3, the DNA is TGTGCCAGTAGTATCGAGCTTGGGGCACCAGGTTATGGAAACACCATATATTTT. Protein sequence: CASSIELGAPGYGNTIYF. The chain uses TRBV19 and TRBJ1-3; D perhaps matches TRBD1 (5 bases). The V end was cut by 3 bases, the J end by 3 bases, with 21 bases between. The CDR3 consists of 18 residues. Germline CDR1 reads LNHDA; CDR2 reads SQIVND (reference sequence). Combining the CDR3 with reference TRBV19 and TRBJ1-3 gives the whole variable domain DGGITQSPKYLFRKEGQNVTLSCEQNLNHDAMYWYRQDPGQGLRLIYYSQIVNDFQKGDIAEGYSVSREKKESFPLTVTSAQKNPTAFYLCASSIELGAPGYGNTIYFGEGSWLTVV.

J is TRBJ2-7 and V is TRBV7-2, with TRBD2 as a possible D gene (6 bases). CDR1 is SGHTA and CDR2 is FQGNSA in the germline V gene. This CDR3 contains 14 residues. V was cut by 5 bases and J by 6 bases, with 17 bases left in between. The CDR3 nucleotides are TGTGCCAGCAGCCCGTTCCTAGCGATGGGCGAGCAGTACTTC. The encoded protein is CASSPFLAMGEQYF.